This T cell receptor beta chain was captured by sequencing in a study of read filtering for tumor transcriptome and immune sequencing. The overall study: R-ISS stage counts were 8 for I, about 16 for II, roughly seven for III. DNase treatment preceded whole-transcriptome library preparation.

This clonotype occurred a few times. Its antigen is currently unknown. Study-wide results and caveats: In IR-seq, single-read clonotypes were 75% to 90% of clonotypes but approximately 3.2% of reads.

The library was built from roughly 400 ng RNA with molecular barcoded adaptors for alpha/delta and beta/gamma chains. TCRdb called the reads again in MiXCR, with one record for every CDR3 protein. The table has tens of thousands of distinct CDR3 sequences, roughly a fifth seen once. With 5 bases removed from V and 4 bases from J, the gap between germline ends came to 9 bases. This CDR3 spans 13 amino acids. Germline V gene sequence: CDR1 MDHEN, CDR2 SYDVKM. The J gene is TRBJ2-1, the V gene TRBV28; a possible D gene is TRBD2 (5 bases). The origin of this receptor is a donor aged 40 or over with multiple myeloma. The sequencing sample was made of a population of CD138-negative cells sorted from bone marrow. The CDR3 is CASSPGLYNEQFF. CDR3 sequence (DNA): TGTGCCAGCAGTCCCGGACTTTACAATGAGCAGTTCTTC.